This note documents a single T cell receptor beta chain sequence. Its antigen is not identified. The sample is drawn from a study of cytomegalovirus exposure and HLA in healthy donors. Turning to the study itself: Clustering assigned 70% to 85% of the approximately 430 genotyped donors to the Caucasian-associated ancestry cluster.

The CDR3 runs to 14 residues. Germline loops: CDR1 MNHEY, CDR2 SMNVEV (reference sequence). V dropped 7 bases and J dropped 2 bases, with 12 bases sitting between them. Primers included in the PCR were 60 Vbeta and 13 Jbeta primers. TCRdb's table, derived via immunoSEQ multiplex PCR, lists solely in-frame clones and lacks some. The repertoire holds some 140,000 clones, with over 70% as singletons. Findings of the study overall: As a later analysis showed, a missense DCLRE1C variant was linked to trimming of TCR beta V- and J-genes. HLA-A and HLA-B allele assignments for most subjects were reportedly predicted accurately using TCR beta sequences.

The receptor's source is a man younger than 35 in good health and CMV-seronegative. The V and J genes are TRBV27 and TRBJ1-3; TRBD1 is a possible D gene (5 bases). Sequenced: PBMCs. Here the CDR3 reads CASKLGTAGNTIYF. CDR3 coding DNA: TGTGCCAGCAAACTAGGGACTGCTGGAAACACCATATATTTT.